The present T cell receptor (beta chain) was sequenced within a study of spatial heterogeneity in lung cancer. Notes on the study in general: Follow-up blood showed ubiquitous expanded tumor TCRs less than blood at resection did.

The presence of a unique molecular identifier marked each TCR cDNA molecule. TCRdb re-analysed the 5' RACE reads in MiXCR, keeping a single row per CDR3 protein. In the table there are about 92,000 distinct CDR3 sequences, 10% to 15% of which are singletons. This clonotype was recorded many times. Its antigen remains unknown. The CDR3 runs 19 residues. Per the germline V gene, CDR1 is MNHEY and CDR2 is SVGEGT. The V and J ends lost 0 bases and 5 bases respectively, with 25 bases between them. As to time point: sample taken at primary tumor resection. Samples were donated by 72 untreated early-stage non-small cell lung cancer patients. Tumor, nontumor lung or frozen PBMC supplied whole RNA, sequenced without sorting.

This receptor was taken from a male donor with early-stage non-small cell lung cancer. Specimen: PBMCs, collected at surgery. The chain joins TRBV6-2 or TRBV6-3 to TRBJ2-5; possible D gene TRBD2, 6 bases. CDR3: CASSYSYGGIWTPIETQYF. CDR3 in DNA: TGTGCCAGCAGTTACTCGTACGGCGGGATTTGGACCCCCATCGAGACCCAGTACTTC.